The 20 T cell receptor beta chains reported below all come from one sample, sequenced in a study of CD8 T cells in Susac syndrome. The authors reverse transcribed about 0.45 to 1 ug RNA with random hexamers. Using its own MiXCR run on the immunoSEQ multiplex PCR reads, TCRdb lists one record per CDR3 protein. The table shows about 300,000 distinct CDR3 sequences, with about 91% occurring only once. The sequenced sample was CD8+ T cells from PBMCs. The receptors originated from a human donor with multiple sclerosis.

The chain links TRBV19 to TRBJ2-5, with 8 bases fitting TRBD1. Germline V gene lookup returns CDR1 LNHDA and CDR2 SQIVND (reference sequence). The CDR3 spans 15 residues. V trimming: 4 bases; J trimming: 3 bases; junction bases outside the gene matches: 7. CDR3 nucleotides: TGTGCCAGTAGTACCACCGGGACAGGCAAAGAGACCCAGTACTTC. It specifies CASSTTGTGKETQYF.

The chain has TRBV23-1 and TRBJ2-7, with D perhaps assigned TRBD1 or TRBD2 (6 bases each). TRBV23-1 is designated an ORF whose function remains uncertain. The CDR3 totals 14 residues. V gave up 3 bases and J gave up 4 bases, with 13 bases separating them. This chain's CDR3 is CASSHKGGGYEQYF. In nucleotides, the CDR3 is TGCGCCAGCAGTCACAAGGGGGGTGGTTACGAGCAGTACTTC.

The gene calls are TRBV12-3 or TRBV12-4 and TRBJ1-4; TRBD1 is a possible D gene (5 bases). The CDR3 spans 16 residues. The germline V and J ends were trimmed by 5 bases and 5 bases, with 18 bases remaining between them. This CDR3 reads CASSPPGGTANEKLFF. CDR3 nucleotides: TGTGCCAGCAGTCCCCCGGGGGGGACCGCAAATGAAAAACTGTTTTTT.

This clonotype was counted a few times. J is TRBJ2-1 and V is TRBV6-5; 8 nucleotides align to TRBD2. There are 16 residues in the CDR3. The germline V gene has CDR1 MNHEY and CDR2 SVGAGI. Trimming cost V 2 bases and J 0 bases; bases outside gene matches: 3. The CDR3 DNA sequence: TGTGCCAGCAGTTACGATACTAGCGGCTCCTACAATGAGCAGTTCTTC. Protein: CASSYDTSGSYNEQFF.

DNA for the CDR3: TGTGCCAGCTCAGCAACAGGGGGCGTCGACTATGGCTACACCTTC. Its protein product is CASSATGGVDYGYTF. The V call is TRBV18, the J call TRBJ1-2; 9 bases match TRBD1. The V and J ends lost 5 bases and 3 bases, in that order; junction bases with no gene match: 7. The CDR3 contains 15 residues. Germline V gives CDR1 KGHSH, CDR2 LQKENI. Full variable domain (outside the CDR3, taken from reference TRBV18 and TRBJ1-2): NAGVMQNPRHLVRRRGQEARLRCSPMKGHSHVYWYRQLPEEGLKFMVYLQKENIIDESGMPKERFSAEFPKEGPSILRIQQVVRGDSAAYFCASSATGGVDYGYTFGSGTRLTVV.

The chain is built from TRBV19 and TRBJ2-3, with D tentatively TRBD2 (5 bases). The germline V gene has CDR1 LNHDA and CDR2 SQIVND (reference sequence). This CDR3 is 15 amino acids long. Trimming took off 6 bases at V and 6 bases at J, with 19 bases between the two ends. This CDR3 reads CASSSQRRVWDTQYF. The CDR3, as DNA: TGTGCCAGTAGCTCTCAGCGGAGAGTCTGGGATACGCAGTATTTT.

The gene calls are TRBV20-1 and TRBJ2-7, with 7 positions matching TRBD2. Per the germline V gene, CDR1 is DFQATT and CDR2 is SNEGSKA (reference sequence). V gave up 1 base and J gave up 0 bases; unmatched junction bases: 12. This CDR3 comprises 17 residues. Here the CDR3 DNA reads TGCAGTGCTAGAGGCCCGACTAGCTTGGGGCCCTCCTACGAGCAGTACTTC. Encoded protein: CSARGPTSLGPSYEQYF.

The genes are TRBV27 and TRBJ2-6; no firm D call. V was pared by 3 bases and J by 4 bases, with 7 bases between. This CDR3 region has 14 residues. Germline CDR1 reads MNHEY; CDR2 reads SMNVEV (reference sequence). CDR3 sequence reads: CASSLAAGANVLTF. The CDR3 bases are TGTGCCAGCAGTTTGGCGGCCGGGGCCAACGTCCTGACTTTC.

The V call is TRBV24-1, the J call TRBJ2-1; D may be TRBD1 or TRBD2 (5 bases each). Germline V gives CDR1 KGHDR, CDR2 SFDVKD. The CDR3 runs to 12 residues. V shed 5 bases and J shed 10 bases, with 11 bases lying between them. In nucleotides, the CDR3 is TGTGCCACCAGTGCGCCCGGGGCCGAGCAGTTCTTC. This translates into CATSAPGAEQFF.

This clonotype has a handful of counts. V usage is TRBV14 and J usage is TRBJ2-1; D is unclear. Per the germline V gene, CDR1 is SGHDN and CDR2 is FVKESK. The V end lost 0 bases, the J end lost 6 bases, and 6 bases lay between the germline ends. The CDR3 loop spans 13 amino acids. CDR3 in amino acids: CASSQDLGNEQFF. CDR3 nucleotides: TGTGCCAGCAGCCAAGATCTAGGCAATGAGCAGTTCTTC.

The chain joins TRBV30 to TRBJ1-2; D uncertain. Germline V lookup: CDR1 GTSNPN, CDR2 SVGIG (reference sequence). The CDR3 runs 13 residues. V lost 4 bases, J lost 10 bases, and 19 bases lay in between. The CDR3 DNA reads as TGTGCCTGGACCAAGGACGTTGCTGATATCTACACCTTC. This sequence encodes CAWTKDVADIYTF.

CDR3 nucleotides: TGCAGTGCCCCAGAGGTTGAGCGGGTTGGCACCGGGGAGCTGTTTTTT. As protein: CSAPEVERVGTGELFF. The gene calls are TRBV20-1 and TRBJ2-2; a weak D match, TRBD2 (6 bases). This CDR3 spans 16 amino acids. V was pared by 6 bases and J by 4 bases, with 21 bases between. In germline, CDR1 is DFQATT, CDR2 SNEGSKA (reference sequence).

The CDR3 region has the DNA TGTGCCAGCAGTTTTACACACAGGGGGCGCAGCTATGGCTACACCTTC. It encodes CASSFTHRGRSYGYTF. The gene calls are TRBV28 and TRBJ1-2, with TRBD1 matching over 9 bases. J gave up 4 bases and V 3 bases, and 9 bases lay outside the gene matches. Germline CDR1 reads MDHEN; CDR2 reads SYDVKM. The CDR3 covers 16 residues.

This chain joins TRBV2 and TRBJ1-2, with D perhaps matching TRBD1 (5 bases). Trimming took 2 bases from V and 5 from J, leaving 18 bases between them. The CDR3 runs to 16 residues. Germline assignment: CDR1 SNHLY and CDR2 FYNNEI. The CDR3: CASSESWTLGLYGYTF. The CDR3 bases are TGTGCCAGCAGTGAATCCTGGACACTCGGATTGTATGGCTACACCTTC.

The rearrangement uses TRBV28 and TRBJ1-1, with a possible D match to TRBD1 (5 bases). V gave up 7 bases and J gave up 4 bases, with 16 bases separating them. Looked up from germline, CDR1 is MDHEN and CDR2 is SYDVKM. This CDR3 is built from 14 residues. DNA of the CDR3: TGTGCCAGCACCTTTAGGGGCGGACGCACTGAAGCTTTCTTT. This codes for CASTFRGGRTEAFF.

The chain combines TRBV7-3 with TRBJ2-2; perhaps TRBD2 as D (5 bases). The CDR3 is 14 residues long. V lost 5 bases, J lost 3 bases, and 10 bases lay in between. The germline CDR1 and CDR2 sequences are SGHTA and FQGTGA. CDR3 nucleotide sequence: TGTGCCAGCAGCCGTCCGGACTACACCGGGGAGCTGTTTTTT. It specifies CASSRPDYTGELFF.

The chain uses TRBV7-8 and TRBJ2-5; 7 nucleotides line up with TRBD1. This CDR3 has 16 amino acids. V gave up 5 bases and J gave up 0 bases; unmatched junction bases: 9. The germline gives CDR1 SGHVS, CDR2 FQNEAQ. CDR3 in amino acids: CASSQGTALYQETQYF. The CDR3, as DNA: TGTGCCAGCAGCCAAGGGACAGCCTTATACCAAGAGACCCAGTACTTC.

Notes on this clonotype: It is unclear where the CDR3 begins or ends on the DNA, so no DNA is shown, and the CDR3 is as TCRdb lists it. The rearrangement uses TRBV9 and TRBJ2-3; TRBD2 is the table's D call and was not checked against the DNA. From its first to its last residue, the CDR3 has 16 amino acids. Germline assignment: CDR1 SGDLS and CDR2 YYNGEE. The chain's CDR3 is CASSVLESRSILGQYF.

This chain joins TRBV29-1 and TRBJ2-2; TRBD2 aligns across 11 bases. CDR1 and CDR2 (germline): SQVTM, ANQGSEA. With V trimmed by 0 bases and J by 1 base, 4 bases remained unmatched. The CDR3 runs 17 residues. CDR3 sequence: CSVEDIGTSGNTGELFF. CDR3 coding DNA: TGCAGCGTTGAAGACATCGGGACTAGCGGGAACACCGGGGAGCTGTTTTTT.

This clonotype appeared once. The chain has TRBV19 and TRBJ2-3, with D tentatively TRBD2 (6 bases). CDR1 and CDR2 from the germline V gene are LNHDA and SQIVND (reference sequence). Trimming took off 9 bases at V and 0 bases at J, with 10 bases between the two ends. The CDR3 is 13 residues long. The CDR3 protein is CASALASTDTQYF. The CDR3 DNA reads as TGTGCCAGCGCACTAGCAAGCACAGATACGCAGTATTTT.